This T cell receptor (beta chain) comes out of a study of spatial heterogeneity in lung cancer. The overall study: In the raw reads, each unique TCR and UMI combination was present more than ten times on average.

The time point: sample taken at primary tumor resection. TCRs were sequenced from unsorted whole RNA of tumor, nontumor lung or PBMC. Study-level findings and limits: Tumors with more nonsynonymous mutations had more expanded intratumoral alpha and beta TCRs.

This clonotype has a count of ten or more. What it binds is unknown. One entry per CDR3 protein, called by TCRdb with MiXCR from the 5' RACE reads. Of approximately 18,000 distinct CDR3 sequences in the sample, approximately 5% were seen once. The clonotype comes from a female donor with early-stage non-small cell lung cancer. The source was lung tumor tissue, collected at surgery.

The CDR3 region is CSARGVTGNTIYF. CDR3 nucleotides: TGCAGTGCTAGGGGGGTCACCGGAAACACCATATATTTT. The chain is built from TRBV20-1 and TRBJ1-3, with a possible D match to TRBD1 (5 bases). Trimming stripped 3 bases from V and 4 bases from J, with 10 bases between. CDR1 DFQATT and CDR2 SNEGSKA come from the germline V gene (reference sequence). CDR3 size: 13 residues.